In its sample, the clone carrying this T cell receptor beta chain was seen many times. CDR3 length: 12 amino acids. Trimming removed 7 bases at V and 15 bases at J, with 19 bases between. Time point denoted: sample taken at primary tumor resection. The sample is drawn from a study of spatial heterogeneity in lung cancer. TCRdb redid the calling of the 5' RACE reads with MiXCR, one entry per CDR3 protein. The profile shows 25,000 or so distinct CDR3 sequences, around 4.5% of them singletons. V and J are TRBV12-3 or TRBV12-4 and TRBJ2-1; tentative D call: TRBD2 (6 bases). The clonotype comes from a male donor with early-stage non-small cell lung cancer. Specimen: PBMCs, collected at surgery. The CDR3 region has the DNA TGTGCCAGCACCCTCTCCCCGGGAGTTAGGTTCTTC. Its protein product is CASTLSPGVRFF.